This TCR beta chain was sequenced for a study of blood T cell repertoires in COVID-19. Turning to the study itself: COVID-19 samples from acute and convalescent phases originated in the United States, Italy and Spain.

Per the authors' pipeline: Reference gene primer amplification in the assay estimated nucleated cell counts. TCRdb's copy holds only in-frame clones and misses some; the assay was immunoSEQ multiplex PCR. The V and J calls and clone size come from that table; D and trimming were worked out from the DNA. This sample has about 240,000 clones, with just under 85% found just once. V shed 5 bases, J shed 9 bases, and the junction held 15 bases outside the gene matches. The CDR3 is 17 amino acids. Germline CDR1 MDHEN, CDR2 SYDVKM. The sample holds one count of this clone. This TCR derives from a middle-aged man with acute or convalescent COVID-19. V usage is TRBV28 and J usage is TRBJ1-5, with TRBD1 identical over 11 bases. Sequenced input: peripheral blood. CDR3 nucleotides: TGTGCCAGCAGTCCGGCCGGGACAGGGGGAAGCGTTGGGCCCCAGCATTTT. Its translation: CASSPAGTGGSVGPQHF.